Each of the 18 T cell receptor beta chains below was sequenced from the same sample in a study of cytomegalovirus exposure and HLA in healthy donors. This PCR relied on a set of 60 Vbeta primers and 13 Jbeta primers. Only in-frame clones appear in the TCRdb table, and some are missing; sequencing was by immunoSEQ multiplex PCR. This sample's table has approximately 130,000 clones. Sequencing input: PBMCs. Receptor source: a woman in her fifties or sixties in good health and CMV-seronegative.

The CDR3 is CASSLSGGINTEAFF. In nucleotides, the CDR3 is TGTGCCAGCAGTTTATCCGGCGGCATAAACACTGAAGCTTTCTTT. This chain links TRBV27 with TRBJ1-1, with D hard to call. The CDR3 is 15 residues long. Trimming cost V 0 bases and J 2 bases, with 10 bases left between them. CDR1 is MNHEY and CDR2 is SMNVEV in the germline V gene (reference sequence).

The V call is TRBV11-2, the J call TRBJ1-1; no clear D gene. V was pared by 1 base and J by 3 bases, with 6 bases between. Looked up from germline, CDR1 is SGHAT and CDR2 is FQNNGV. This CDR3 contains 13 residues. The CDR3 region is CASSLANYTEAFF. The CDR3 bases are TGTGCCAGCAGCTTAGCCAATTACACTGAAGCTTTCTTT.

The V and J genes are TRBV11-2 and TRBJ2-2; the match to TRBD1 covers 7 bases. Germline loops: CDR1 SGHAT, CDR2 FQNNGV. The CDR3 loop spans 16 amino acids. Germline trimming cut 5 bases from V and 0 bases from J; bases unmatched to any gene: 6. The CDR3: CASSTRQGANTGELFF. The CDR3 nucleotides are TGTGCCAGCAGCACCCGACAGGGTGCGAACACCGGGGAGCTGTTTTTT.

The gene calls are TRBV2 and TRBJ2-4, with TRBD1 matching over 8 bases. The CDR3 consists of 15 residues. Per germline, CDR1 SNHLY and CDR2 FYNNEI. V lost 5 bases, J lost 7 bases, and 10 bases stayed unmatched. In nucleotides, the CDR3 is TGTGCCAGCAGTTTTCCCGGGACAGGTGGGAACATTCAGTACTTC. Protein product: CASSFPGTGGNIQYF.

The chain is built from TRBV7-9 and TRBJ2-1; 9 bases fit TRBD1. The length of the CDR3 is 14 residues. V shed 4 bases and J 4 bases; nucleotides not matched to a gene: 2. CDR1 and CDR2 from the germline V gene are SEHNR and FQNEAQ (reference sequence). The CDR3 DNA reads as TGTGCCAGCAGCTCGACAGGGGGATACAATGAGCAGTTCTTC. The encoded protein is CASSSTGGYNEQFF.

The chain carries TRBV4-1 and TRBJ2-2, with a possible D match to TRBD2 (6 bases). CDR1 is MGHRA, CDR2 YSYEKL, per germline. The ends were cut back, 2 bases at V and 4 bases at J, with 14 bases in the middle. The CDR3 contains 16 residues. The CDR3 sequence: CASSQPRGSRTGELFF. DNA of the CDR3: TGCGCCAGCAGCCAACCCCGGGGGTCTCGCACCGGGGAGCTGTTTTTT.

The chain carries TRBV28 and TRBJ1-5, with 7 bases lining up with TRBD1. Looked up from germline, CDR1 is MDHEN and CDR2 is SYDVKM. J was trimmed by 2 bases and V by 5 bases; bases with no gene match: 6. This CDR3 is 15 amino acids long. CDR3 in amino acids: CASSPHRGGNQPQHF. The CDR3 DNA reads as TGTGCCAGCAGTCCCCACAGGGGAGGCAATCAGCCCCAGCATTTT.

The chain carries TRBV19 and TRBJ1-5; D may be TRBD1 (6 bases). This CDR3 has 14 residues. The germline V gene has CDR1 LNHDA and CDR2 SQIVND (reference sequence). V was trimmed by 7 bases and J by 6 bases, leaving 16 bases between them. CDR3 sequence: CASTNRAGSQPQHF. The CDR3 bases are TGTGCCAGTACGAACAGGGCCGGCAGTCAGCCCCAGCATTTT. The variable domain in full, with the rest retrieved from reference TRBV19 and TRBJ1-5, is DGGITQSPKYLFRKEGQNVTLSCEQNLNHDAMYWYRQDPGQGLRLIYYSQIVNDFQKGDIAEGYSVSREKKESFPLTVTSAQKNPTAFYLCASTNRAGSQPQHFGDGTRLSIL.

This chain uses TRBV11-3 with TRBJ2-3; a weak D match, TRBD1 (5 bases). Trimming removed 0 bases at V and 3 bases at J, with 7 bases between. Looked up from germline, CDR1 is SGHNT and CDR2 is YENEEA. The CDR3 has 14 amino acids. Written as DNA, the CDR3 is TGTGCCAGCAGCTTAGACAGGGCGACAGATACGCAGTATTTT. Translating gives CASSLDRATDTQYF. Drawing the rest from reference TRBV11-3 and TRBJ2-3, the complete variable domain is EAGVVQSPRYKIIEKKQPVAFWCNPISGHNTLYWYLQNLGQGPELLIRYENEEAVDDSQLPKDRFSAERLKGVDSTLKIQPAELGDSAVYLCASSLDRATDTQYFGPGTRLTVL.

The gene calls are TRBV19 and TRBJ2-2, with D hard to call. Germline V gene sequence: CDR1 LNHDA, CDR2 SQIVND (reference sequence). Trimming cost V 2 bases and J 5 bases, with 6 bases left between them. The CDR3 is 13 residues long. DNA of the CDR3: TGTGCCAGTAGTATACGGAGAACCGGGGAGCTGTTTTTT. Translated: CASSIRRTGELFF.

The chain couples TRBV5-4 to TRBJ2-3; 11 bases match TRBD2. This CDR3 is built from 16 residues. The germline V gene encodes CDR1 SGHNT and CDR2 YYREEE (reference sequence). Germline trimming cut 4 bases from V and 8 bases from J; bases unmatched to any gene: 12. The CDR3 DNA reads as TGTGCCAGCAGCACCGGACTAGCGGGTAAAGGGGGTACGCAGTATTTT. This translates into CASSTGLAGKGGTQYF.

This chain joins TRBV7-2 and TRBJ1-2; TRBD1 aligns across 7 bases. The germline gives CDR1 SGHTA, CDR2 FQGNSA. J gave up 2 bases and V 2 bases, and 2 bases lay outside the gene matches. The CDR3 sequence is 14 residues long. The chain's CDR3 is CASSLNRGNYGYTF. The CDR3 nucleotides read TGTGCCAGCAGCTTAAACAGGGGCAACTATGGCTACACCTTC. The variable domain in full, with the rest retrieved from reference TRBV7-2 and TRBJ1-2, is GAGVSQSPSNKVTEKGKDVELRCDPISGHTALYWYRQSLGQGLEFLIYFQGNSAPDKSGLPSDRFSAERTGGSVSTLTIQRTQQEDSAVYLCASSLNRGNYGYTFGSGTRLTVV.

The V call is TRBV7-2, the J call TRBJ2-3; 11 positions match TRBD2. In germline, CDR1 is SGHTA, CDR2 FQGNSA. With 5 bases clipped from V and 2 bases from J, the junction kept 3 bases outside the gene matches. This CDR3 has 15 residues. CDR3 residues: CASSLSGGATDTQYF. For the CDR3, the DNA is TGTGCCAGCAGCCTTAGCGGGGGGGCCACAGATACGCAGTATTTT.

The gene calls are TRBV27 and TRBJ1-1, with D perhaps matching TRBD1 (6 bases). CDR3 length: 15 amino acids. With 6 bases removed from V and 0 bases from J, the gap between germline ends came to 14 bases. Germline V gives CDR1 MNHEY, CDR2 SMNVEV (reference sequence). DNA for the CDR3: TGTGCCAGCAGACCCGGGACACACATGAACACTGAAGCTTTCTTT. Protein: CASRPGTHMNTEAFF.

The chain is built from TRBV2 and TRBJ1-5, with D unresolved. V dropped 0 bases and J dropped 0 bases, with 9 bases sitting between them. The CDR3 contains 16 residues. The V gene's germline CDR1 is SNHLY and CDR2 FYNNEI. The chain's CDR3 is CASSEAGQYSNQPQHF. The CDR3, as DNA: TGTGCCAGCAGTGAAGCGGGCCAGTATAGCAATCAGCCCCAGCATTTT.

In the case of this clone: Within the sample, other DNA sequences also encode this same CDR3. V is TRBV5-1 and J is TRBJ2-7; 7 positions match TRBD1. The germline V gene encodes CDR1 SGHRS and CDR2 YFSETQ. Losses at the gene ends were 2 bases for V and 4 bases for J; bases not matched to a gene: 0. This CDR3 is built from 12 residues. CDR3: CASSLQGYEQYF. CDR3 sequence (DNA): TGCGCCAGCAGCTTACAGGGGTACGAGCAGTACTTC.

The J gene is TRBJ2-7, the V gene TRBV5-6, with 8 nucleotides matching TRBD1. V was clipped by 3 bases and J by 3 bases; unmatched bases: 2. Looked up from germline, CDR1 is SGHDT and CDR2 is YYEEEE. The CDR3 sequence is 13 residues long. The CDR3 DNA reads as TGTGCCAGCAGCTCCACAGGGGGCTACGAGCAGTACTTC. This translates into CASSSTGGYEQYF.

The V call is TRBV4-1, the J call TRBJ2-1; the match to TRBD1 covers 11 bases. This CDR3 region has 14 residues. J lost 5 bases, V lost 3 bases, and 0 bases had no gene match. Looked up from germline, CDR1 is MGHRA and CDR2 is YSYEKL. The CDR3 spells CASSQGQGDNEQFF. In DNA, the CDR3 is TGCGCCAGCAGCCAGGGACAGGGGGACAATGAGCAGTTCTTC.